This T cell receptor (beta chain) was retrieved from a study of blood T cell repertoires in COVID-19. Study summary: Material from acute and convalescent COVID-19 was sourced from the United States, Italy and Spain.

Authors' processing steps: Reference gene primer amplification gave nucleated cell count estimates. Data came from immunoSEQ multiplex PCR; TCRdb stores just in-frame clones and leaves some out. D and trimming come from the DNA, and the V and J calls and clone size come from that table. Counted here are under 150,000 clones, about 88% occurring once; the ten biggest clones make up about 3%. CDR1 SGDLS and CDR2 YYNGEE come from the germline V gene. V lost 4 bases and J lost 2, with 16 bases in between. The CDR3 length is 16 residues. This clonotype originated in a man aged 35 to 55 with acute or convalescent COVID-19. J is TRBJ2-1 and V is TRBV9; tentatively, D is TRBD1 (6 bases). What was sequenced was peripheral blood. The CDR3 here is CASSPTRQATYNEQFF. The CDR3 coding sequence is TGTGCCAGCAGCCCCACCCGACAGGCCACCTACAATGAGCAGTTCTTC. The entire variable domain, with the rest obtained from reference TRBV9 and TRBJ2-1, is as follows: DSGVTQTPKHLITATGQRVTLRCSPRSGDLSVYWYQQSLDQGLQFLIQYYNGEERAKGNILERFSAQQFPDLHSELNLSSLELGDSALYFCASSPTRQATYNEQFFGPGTRLTVL.